Given below is one T cell receptor (beta chain) in context. A read error may account for a junction end that differs from germline. Produced via immunoSEQ multiplex PCR; TCRdb's table is partial and in-frame only. The sample includes over 65,000 clones, approximately 96% seen only once; the top ten take approximately 0.2%. CDR1 is SSHAT and CDR2 is FNYEAQ in the germline V gene (reference sequence). The CDR3 has 17 amino acids. This specimen comes from a study of technical replicates of blood from several donors. The sequencing sample was made of T cells isolated from PBMCs. The clonotype was recovered from a human donor in good health. This chain joins TRBV7-7 and TRBJ1-4; 8 bases are shared with TRBD1. CDR3 nucleotides: TGTGCTAGCAGCTTAGAAGTGAGGACAGGGCGCGATGAAAAACTGTTTTTT. It is translated as CASSLEVRTGRDEKLFF.